A single sample is the source of the 30 T cell receptor beta chains below, sequenced in a study of memory CD4+ T cells and cytomegalovirus serostatus. The sort gate was single viable CD3+CD4+CD8-CD45RO+ cells for memory CD4+ T cells. The assay was immunoSEQ multiplex PCR, and TCRdb's table has in-frame clones only and misses some. The sample consists of about 41,000 clones, over 60% of them appearing once. The sequenced material came from memory CD4+ T cells from blood. These receptors came from an adult in good health and CMV-seronegative.

The V call is TRBV30, the J call TRBJ2-2, with D uncertain. V was pared by 2 bases and J by 2 bases, with 6 bases between. Germline V lookup: CDR1 GTSNPN, CDR2 SVGIG (reference sequence). The CDR3 is 13 residues long. CDR3 residues: CAWSRQNTGELFF. CDR3 nucleotide sequence: TGTGCCTGGAGTCGTCAAAACACCGGGGAGCTGTTTTTT.

The chain uses TRBV6-1 and TRBJ2-2; 7 positions match TRBD1. The CDR3 is 14 residues long. Germline CDR1 MNHNS, CDR2 SASEGT. V was clipped by 6 bases and J by 7 bases; unmatched bases: 8. CDR3 protein: CASRTTGFGGELFF. The CDR3, as DNA: TGTGCCAGCAGGACGACAGGGTTCGGCGGGGAGCTGTTTTTT.

The J gene is TRBJ2-1, the V gene TRBV29-1, with 9 bases fitting TRBD2. Germline V CDR1 and CDR2: SQVTM, ANQGSEA. V shed 0 bases and J 7 bases; nucleotides not matched to a gene: 7. This CDR3 is built from 15 residues. This CDR3 is CSVEDLAGSVNEQFF. The CDR3, as DNA: TGCAGCGTTGAAGACCTAGCGGGATCTGTGAATGAGCAGTTCTTC.

The chain is built from TRBV29-1 and TRBJ2-7; TRBD1 matches 7 bases. This CDR3 region has 13 residues. The V gene's germline CDR1 is SQVTM and CDR2 ANQGSEA. The V gene end was trimmed by 4 bases and the J gene end by 2 bases; junction bases not matched to a gene: 5. CDR3: CSVVRDSTYEQYF. The CDR3 DNA follows: TGCAGCGTTGTGAGGGACAGCACCTACGAGCAGTACTTC.

This chain connects TRBV7-8 to TRBJ2-7; perhaps TRBD1 as D (5 bases). In germline, CDR1 is SGHVS, CDR2 FQNEAQ. The CDR3 sequence is 16 residues long. Trimming took 1 base from V and 2 from J, leaving 15 bases between them. As DNA, the CDR3 is TGTGCCAGCAGCTTAGGTGGGGCGTCCGCCCCCTACGAGCAGTACTTC. Translated, it gives CASSLGGASAPYEQYF.

This chain joins TRBV19 and TRBJ2-5; maybe TRBD1 (6 bases). CDR3 size: 15 residues. V was trimmed by 4 bases and J by 1 base, leaving 13 bases between them. Germline V gene lookup returns CDR1 LNHDA and CDR2 SQIVND (reference sequence). This chain's CDR3 is CASSTQGGGQETQYF. DNA for the CDR3: TGTGCCAGTAGTACACAGGGTGGGGGCCAAGAGACCCAGTACTTC.

The chain couples TRBV14 to TRBJ2-2, with no clear D. Germline CDR1 SGHDN, CDR2 FVKESK. CDR3 length: 13 amino acids. Deletions cut 4 bases from V and 7 bases from J, with 10 bases between. The CDR3 coding sequence is TGTGCCAGCAGCCGGGGTTCTGGCGGGGAGCTGTTTTTT. Its translation: CASSRGSGGELFF.

V is TRBV5-6 and J is TRBJ1-1, with D possibly being TRBD1 (5 bases). Trimming removed 3 bases at V and 5 bases at J, with 14 bases between. Germline V gene lookup returns CDR1 SGHDT and CDR2 YYEEEE. The CDR3 loop spans 14 amino acids. This CDR3 is CASSWGTFSTEAFF. As DNA, the CDR3 is TGTGCCAGCAGCTGGGGGACTTTCTCTACTGAAGCTTTCTTT.

This chain uses TRBV6-5 with TRBJ1-5; D remains ambiguous. The CDR3 consists of 12 residues. V was trimmed by 5 bases and J by 10 bases, leaving 12 bases between them. CDR1 MNHEY and CDR2 SVGAGI come from the germline V gene. The CDR3 bases are TGTGCCAGCAGTCTCCTGGGAGGCCCCCAGCATTTT. As protein: CASSLLGGPQHF.

Note on this clone: Other DNA variants within this sample encode the same CDR3. The J gene is TRBJ1-1, the V gene TRBV7-2; 7 bases agree with TRBD1. CDR3 size: 13 residues. The germline V gene has CDR1 SGHTA and CDR2 FQGNSA. V lost 5 bases to trimming and J lost 5 bases; unmatched junction nucleotides: 5. CDR3 bases: TGTGCCAGCAGCGCCCGACAGGGAACTGAAGCTTTCTTT. Translated: CASSARQGTEAFF. Looking up the rest from reference TRBV7-2 and TRBJ1-1 gives the full variable domain: GAGVSQSPSNKVTEKGKDVELRCDPISGHTALYWYRQSLGQGLEFLIYFQGNSAPDKSGLPSDRFSAERTGGSVSTLTIQRTQQEDSAVYLCASSARQGTEAFFGQGTRLTVV.

For this clone: The sample contains more than one DNA sequence encoding this CDR3. The rearrangement joins TRBV30 to TRBJ1-3; TRBD1 aligns across 9 bases. Trimming took 0 bases from V and 4 from J; bases not matched to a gene: 4. Germline CDR1 is GTSNPN and CDR2 is SVGIG (reference sequence). The CDR3 totals 15 residues. The CDR3 reads CAWSVQGASGNTIYF. The DNA of the CDR3 is TGTGCCTGGAGTGTACAGGGGGCCTCGGGAAACACCATATATTTT.

The chain is built from TRBV11-3 and TRBJ2-3; a possible D gene is TRBD2 (6 bases). With 1 base removed from V and 5 bases from J, the gap between germline ends came to 13 bases. The CDR3 spans 15 residues. CDR1 and CDR2 from the germline V gene are SGHNT and YENEEA. CDR3 residues: CASSLGGVGGDTQYF. Written as DNA, the CDR3 is TGTGCCAGCAGCTTAGGCGGAGTGGGGGGAGATACGCAGTATTTT. The variable domain in full, completed from reference TRBV11-3 and TRBJ2-3, reads EAGVVQSPRYKIIEKKQPVAFWCNPISGHNTLYWYLQNLGQGPELLIRYENEEAVDDSQLPKDRFSAERLKGVDSTLKIQPAELGDSAVYLCASSLGGVGGDTQYFGPGTRLTVL.

V is TRBV19 and J is TRBJ2-3, with D possibly matching TRBD2 (6 bases). The V gene lost 4 bases and the J gene lost 3 bases, with 8 bases spanning the gap. Per germline, CDR1 LNHDA and CDR2 SQIVND (reference sequence). The CDR3 is 13 amino acids. The CDR3 loop is CASSKGRTDTQYF. As DNA, the CDR3 is TGTGCCAGTAGTAAAGGGAGGACAGATACGCAGTATTTT.

This clone was detected a few times. The rearrangement uses TRBV5-6 and TRBJ2-2; D remains ambiguous. The CDR3 spans 18 residues. The germline V gene has CDR1 SGHDT and CDR2 YYEEEE. With 2 bases removed from V and 0 bases from J, the gap between germline ends came to 17 bases. The CDR3 region is CASSFRPRQAPNTGELFF. The CDR3 DNA reads TGTGCCAGCAGCTTCCGGCCCCGGCAGGCGCCGAACACCGGGGAGCTGTTTTTT.

The V and J genes are TRBV19 and TRBJ1-5; D is undetermined. Germline CDR1 LNHDA, CDR2 SQIVND (reference sequence). Trimming cost V 11 bases and J 9 bases, with 26 bases left between them. The CDR3 is 15 amino acids. The CDR3 region has the DNA TGTGCCGAATTGGGGAGGCAGAAATTGCCCGGGCCCCAGCATTTT. Translating it yields CAELGRQKLPGPQHF.

The chain is built from TRBV5-6 and TRBJ2-7, with 9 bases that match TRBD2. V shed 4 bases and J 6 bases; nucleotides not matched to a gene: 11. The CDR3 has 15 amino acids. Germline CDR1 is SGHDT and CDR2 is YYEEEE. CDR3 DNA: TGTGCCAGCAGCGATGCGGGAGGGAGGGGGTCCGAGCAGTACTTC. This sequence encodes CASSDAGGRGSEQYF.

The rearrangement joins TRBV5-6 to TRBJ2-1; D uncertain. The CDR3 contains 11 residues. V lost 2 bases and J 5 bases, leaving 2 bases between the germline ends. In germline, CDR1 is SGHDT, CDR2 YYEEEE. CDR3 loop: CASSLNNEQFF. The CDR3 region has the DNA TGTGCCAGCAGCTTAAACAATGAGCAGTTCTTC.

The genes are TRBV6-1 and TRBJ2-6, with D unclear. The CDR3 sequence is 13 residues long. Trimming shortened V by 6 bases and J by 2 bases, and 5 bases separated the two germline ends. Germline lookup yields CDR1 MNHNS and CDR2 SASEGT. CDR3 bases: TGTGCCAGCAGGGAACCTGGGGCCAACGTCCTGACTTTC. Its protein is CASREPGANVLTF.

The chain carries TRBV7-2 and TRBJ2-3, with 10 bases aligning to TRBD1. In germline, CDR1 is SGHTA, CDR2 FQGNSA. The trim removed 5 bases at V and 3 bases at J, leaving 8 bases unmatched. This CDR3 has 16 amino acids. The CDR3 DNA reads as TGTGCCAGCAGCCCATCAACGGGACAGGGGACAGATACGCAGTATTTT. Amino acid sequence: CASSPSTGQGTDTQYF.

The J gene is TRBJ2-1, the V gene TRBV25-1; 8 bases fit TRBD2. CDR1 is MGHDK and CDR2 is SYGVNS in the germline V gene. V lost 1 base and J lost 15; bases outside the gene matches: 5. The CDR3 runs 12 residues. CDR3 amino acids: CASSEWGTSTFF. The CDR3 bases are TGTGCCAGCAGTGAATGGGGGACTAGTACGTTCTTC.

The chain links TRBV10-3 to TRBJ2-5, with 10 bases aligning to TRBD1. The CDR3 is 14 residues long. V dropped 7 bases and J dropped 3; count of bases not matched to a gene: 5. Germline values: CDR1 ENHRY, CDR2 SYGVKD. Here the CDR3 DNA reads TGTGCCATCAATTCCGGACAGGGGGAAGAGACCCAGTACTTC. It translates to CAINSGQGEETQYF.

The chain is built from TRBV4-3 and TRBJ1-1, with D maybe TRBD1 (6 bases). CDR3 size: 15 residues. Germline CDR1 is LGHNA and CDR2 is YSLEER. The ends were cut back, 0 bases at V and 4 bases at J, with 12 bases in the middle. This CDR3 is CASSQDYRAITEAFF. The CDR3 DNA reads TGCGCCAGCAGCCAAGATTACAGGGCGATCACTGAAGCTTTCTTT.

The gene calls are TRBV5-1 and TRBJ2-3; maybe TRBD1 (5 bases). V lost 0 bases and J lost 4, with 15 bases in between. Per the germline V gene, CDR1 is SGHRS and CDR2 is YFSETQ. The CDR3 has 16 amino acids. CDR3 bases: TGCGCCAGCAGCTTGGCGGCAGGGCCGAGCGCAGATACGCAGTATTTT. Encoded protein: CASSLAAGPSADTQYF.

This clone has more than one count but fewer than ten. This sequence joins TRBV4-2 and TRBJ1-1, with D tentatively TRBD1 (5 bases). The CDR3 totals 15 residues. V lost 6 bases, J lost 4 bases, and 18 bases lay in between. Germline V CDR1 and CDR2: LGHNA, YNFKEQ. For the CDR3, the DNA is TGTGCCAGCAGGGGGAGGGAGGGGAGGGTCACTGAAGCTTTCTTT. Protein product: CASRGREGRVTEAFF.

This chain joins TRBV7-9 and TRBJ2-1; D may be TRBD1 or TRBD2 (5 bases each). Germline CDR1 reads SEHNR; CDR2 reads FQNEAQ (reference sequence). The CDR3 runs 17 residues. V lost 3 bases to trimming and J lost 4 bases, with 19 bases between them. The DNA for the CDR3 is TGTGCCAGCAGCTTCCCGGGACCTGGGACGGATTACAATGAGCAGTTCTTC. Translation: CASSFPGPGTDYNEQFF.

This clone was counted a single time. The chain is built from TRBV2 and TRBJ2-3; the D gene could be TRBD1 or TRBD2 (5 bases each). V lost 3 bases and J lost 4, with 11 bases in between. Germline-derived CDR1 and CDR2 are SNHLY and FYNNEI. The CDR3 contains 14 residues. The CDR3 DNA sequence: TGTGCCAGCAGTGATCCACGGGGCCCAGATACGCAGTATTTT. Protein product: CASSDPRGPDTQYF.

The chain joins TRBV7-6 to TRBJ2-1, with 12 bases lining up with TRBD2. The V gene end was trimmed by 5 bases and the J gene end by 0 bases; junction bases not matched to a gene: 14. The CDR3 covers 20 residues. Germline values: CDR1 SGHVS, CDR2 FNYEAQ. The CDR3 DNA sequence: TGTGCCAGCAGCCCCTTCCCTAGCGGGAGGGTCCTCATCTCCTACAATGAGCAGTTCTTC. Protein product: CASSPFPSGRVLISYNEQFF.

The chain employs TRBV5-4 and TRBJ2-1, with TRBD2 as a possible D gene (5 bases). The V end lost 0 bases, the J end lost 5 bases, and 18 bases lay between the germline ends. Germline V gene data show CDR1 as SGHNT and CDR2 as YYREEE (reference sequence). CDR3 length equals 17 residues. Written as DNA, the CDR3 is TGTGCCAGCAGCTTGGACATCCGGACTGAAAGAGACAATGAGCAGTTCTTC. Its translation is CASSLDIRTERDNEQFF.

The rearrangement joins TRBV7-2 to TRBJ2-7; weak D call: TRBD2 (6 bases). Germline V lookup: CDR1 SGHTA, CDR2 FQGNSA. Between the trimmed V and J ends, which lost 6 bases and 4 bases, there was a span of 16 bases. The CDR3 is 14 residues long. As DNA, the CDR3 is TGTGCCAGCAGGAGGGGCGGGACCGAGTACGAGCAGTACTTC. This encodes CASRRGGTEYEQYF.

J is TRBJ2-2 and V is TRBV5-8; TRBD2 aligns across 13 bases. There are 16 residues in the CDR3. In germline, CDR1 is SGHTS, CDR2 YDEGEE. Germline trimming cut 4 bases from V and 6 bases from J; bases unmatched to any gene: 6. CDR3 residues: CASSPGTSGMAGELFF. CDR3 DNA sequence: TGTGCCAGCAGCCCCGGGACTAGCGGGATGGCCGGGGAGCTGTTTTTT.